The TCR beta chain under discussion was sequenced for a study of cytomegalovirus exposure and HLA in healthy donors. J lost 6 bases, V lost 6 bases, and 8 bases had no gene match. Looked up from germline, CDR1 is SGHNT and CDR2 is YENEEA. The CDR3 spans 14 residues. PCR involved 60 Vbeta and 13 Jbeta primers. Clones were read by immunoSEQ multiplex PCR, and TCRdb kept only the in-frame ones, dropping some. There are 120,000 or so clones in the sample; under 90% occur only once, and approximately 3.8% lies in the top ten. The sequenced sample was PBMCs. The receptor comes from a woman aged 35 to 49 in good health and CMV-seropositive. The chain recombines TRBV11-3 with TRBJ2-3; 8 bases map to TRBD2. The CDR3 sequence: CASSIAGTGDTQYF. In DNA, the CDR3 is TGTGCCAGCAGTATAGCGGGGACCGGGGATACGCAGTATTTT.